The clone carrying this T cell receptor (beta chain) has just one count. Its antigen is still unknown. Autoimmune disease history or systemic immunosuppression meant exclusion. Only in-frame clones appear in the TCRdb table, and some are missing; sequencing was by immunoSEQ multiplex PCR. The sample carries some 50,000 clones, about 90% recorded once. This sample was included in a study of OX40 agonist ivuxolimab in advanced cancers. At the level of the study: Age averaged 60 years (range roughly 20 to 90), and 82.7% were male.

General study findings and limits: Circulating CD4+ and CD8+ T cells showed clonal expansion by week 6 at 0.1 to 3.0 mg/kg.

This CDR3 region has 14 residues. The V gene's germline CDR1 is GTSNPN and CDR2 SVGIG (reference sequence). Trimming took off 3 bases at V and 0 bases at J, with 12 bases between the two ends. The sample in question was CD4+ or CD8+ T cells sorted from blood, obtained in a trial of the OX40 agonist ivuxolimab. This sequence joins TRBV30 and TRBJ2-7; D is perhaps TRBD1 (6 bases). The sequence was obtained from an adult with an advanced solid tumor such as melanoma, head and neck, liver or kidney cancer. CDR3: CAWRKSTGSYEQYF. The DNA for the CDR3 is TGTGCCTGGAGAAAATCGACAGGCTCCTACGAGCAGTACTTC.